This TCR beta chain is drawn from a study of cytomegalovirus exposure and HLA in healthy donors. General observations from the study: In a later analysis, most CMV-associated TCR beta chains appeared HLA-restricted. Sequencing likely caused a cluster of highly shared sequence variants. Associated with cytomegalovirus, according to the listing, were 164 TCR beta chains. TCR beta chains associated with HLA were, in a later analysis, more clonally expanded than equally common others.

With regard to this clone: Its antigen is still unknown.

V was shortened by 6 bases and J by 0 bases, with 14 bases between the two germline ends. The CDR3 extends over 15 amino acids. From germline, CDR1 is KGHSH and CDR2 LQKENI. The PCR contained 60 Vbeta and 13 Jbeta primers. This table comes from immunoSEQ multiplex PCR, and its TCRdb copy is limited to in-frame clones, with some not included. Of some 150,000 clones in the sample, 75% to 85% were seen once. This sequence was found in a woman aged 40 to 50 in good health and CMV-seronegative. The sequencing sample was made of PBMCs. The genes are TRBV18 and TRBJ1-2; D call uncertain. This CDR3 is CASSPVAPTNYGYTF. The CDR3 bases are TGTGCCAGCTCCCCAGTTGCGCCGACTAACTATGGCTACACCTTC.